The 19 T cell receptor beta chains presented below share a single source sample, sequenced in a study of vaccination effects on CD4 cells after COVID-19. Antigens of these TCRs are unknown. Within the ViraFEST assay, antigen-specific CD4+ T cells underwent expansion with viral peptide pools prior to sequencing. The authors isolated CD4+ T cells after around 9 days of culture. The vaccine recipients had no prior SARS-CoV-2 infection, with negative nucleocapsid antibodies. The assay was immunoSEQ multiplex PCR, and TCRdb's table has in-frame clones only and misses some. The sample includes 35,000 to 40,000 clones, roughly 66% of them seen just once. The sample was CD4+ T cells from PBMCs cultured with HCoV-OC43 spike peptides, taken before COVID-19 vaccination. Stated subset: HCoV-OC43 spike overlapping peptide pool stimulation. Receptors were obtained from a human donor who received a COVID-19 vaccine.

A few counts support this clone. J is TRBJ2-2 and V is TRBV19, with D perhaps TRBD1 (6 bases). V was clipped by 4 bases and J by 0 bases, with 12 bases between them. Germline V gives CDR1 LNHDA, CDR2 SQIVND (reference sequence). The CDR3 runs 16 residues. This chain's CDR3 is CASSRGPGANTGELFF. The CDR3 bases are TGTGCCAGTAGTAGAGGGCCAGGGGCGAACACCGGGGAGCTGTTTTTT.

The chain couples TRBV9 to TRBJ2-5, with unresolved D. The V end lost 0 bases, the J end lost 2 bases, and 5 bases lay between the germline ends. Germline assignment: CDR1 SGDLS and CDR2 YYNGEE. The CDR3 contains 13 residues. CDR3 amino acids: CASSVGQQETQYF. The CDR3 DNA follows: TGTGCCAGCAGCGTAGGCCAACAAGAGACCCAGTACTTC. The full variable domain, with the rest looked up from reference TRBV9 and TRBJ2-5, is DSGVTQTPKHLITATGQRVTLRCSPRSGDLSVYWYQQSLDQGLQFLIQYYNGEERAKGNILERFSAQQFPDLHSELNLSSLELGDSALYFCASSVGQQETQYFGPGTRLLVL.

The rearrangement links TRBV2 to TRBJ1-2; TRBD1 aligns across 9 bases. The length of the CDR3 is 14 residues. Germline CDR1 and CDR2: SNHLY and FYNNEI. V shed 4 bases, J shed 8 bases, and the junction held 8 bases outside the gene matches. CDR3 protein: CASSGYRGPHGYTF. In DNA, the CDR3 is TGTGCCAGCAGTGGCTACAGGGGGCCTCACGGCTACACCTTC.

The CDR3 loop reads CATRGRDSLYNEQFF. CDR3 DNA: TGTGCCACCAGGGGCCGGGACTCACTCTACAATGAGCAGTTCTTC. This sequence joins TRBV24-1 and TRBJ2-1, with D perhaps matching TRBD2 (6 bases). V was trimmed by 7 bases and J by 3 bases, leaving 15 bases between them. From germline, CDR1 is KGHDR and CDR2 SFDVKD. The CDR3 has 15 amino acids.

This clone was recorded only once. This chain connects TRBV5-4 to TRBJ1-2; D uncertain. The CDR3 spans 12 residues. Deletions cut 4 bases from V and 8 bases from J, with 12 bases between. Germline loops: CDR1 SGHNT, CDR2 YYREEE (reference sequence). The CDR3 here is CASSPPAGGYTF. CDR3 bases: TGTGCCAGCAGCCCGCCTGCCGGGGGCTACACCTTC. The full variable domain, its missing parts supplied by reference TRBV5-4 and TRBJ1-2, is ETGVTQSPTHLIKTRGQQVTLRCSSQSGHNTVSWYQQALGQGPQFIFQYYREEENGRGNFPPRFSGLQFPNYSSELNVNALELDDSALYLCASSPPAGGYTFGSGTRLTVV.

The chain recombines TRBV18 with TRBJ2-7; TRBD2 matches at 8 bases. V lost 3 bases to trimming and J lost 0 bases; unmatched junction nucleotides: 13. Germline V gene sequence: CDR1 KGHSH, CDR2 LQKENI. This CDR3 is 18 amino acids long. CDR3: CASSPITGLVFGSYEQYF. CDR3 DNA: TGTGCCAGCTCACCTATCACGGGACTAGTCTTCGGCTCCTACGAGCAGTACTTC.

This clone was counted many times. The CDR3 bases are TGTGCCAGCAGCTTGGAGGGCTTCCAAGGTGGGGAGCTGTTTTTT. It translates to CASSLEGFQGGELFF. This chain connects TRBV5-4 to TRBJ2-2; D uncertain. V was pared by 0 bases and J by 8 bases, with 14 bases between. Per germline, CDR1 SGHNT and CDR2 YYREEE (reference sequence). This CDR3 region has 15 residues. The variable domain in full, with the rest retrieved from reference TRBV5-4 and TRBJ2-2, is ETGVTQSPTHLIKTRGQQVTLRCSSQSGHNTVSWYQQALGQGPQFIFQYYREEENGRGNFPPRFSGLQFPNYSSELNVNALELDDSALYLCASSLEGFQGGELFFGEGSRLTVL.

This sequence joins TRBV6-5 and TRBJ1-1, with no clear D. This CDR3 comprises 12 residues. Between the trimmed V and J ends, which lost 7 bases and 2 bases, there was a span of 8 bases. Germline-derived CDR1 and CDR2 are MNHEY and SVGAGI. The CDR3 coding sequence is TGTGCCAGCACTTTCCGAAACACTGAAGCTTTCTTT. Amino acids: CASTFRNTEAFF.

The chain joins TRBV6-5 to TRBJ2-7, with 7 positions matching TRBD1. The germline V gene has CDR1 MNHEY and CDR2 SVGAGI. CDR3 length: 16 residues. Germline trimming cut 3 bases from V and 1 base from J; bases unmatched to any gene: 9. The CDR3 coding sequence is TGTGCCAGCAGTTATATAGAGGGGGCAAGGTCCTACGAGCAGTACTTC. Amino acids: CASSYIEGARSYEQYF.

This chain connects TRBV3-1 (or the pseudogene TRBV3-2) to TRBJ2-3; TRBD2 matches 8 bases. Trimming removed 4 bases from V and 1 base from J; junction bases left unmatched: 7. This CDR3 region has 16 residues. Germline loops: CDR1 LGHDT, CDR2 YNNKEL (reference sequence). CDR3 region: CASSPLPGGGTDTQYF. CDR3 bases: TGTGCCAGCAGCCCCCTTCCGGGGGGGGGCACAGATACGCAGTATTTT.

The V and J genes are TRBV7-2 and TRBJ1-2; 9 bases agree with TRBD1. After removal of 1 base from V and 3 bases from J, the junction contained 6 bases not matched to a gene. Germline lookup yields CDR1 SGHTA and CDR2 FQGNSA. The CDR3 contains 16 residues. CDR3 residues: CASSLGLGQGDYGYTF. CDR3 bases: TGTGCCAGCAGCTTAGGCCTGGGACAGGGAGACTATGGCTACACCTTC.

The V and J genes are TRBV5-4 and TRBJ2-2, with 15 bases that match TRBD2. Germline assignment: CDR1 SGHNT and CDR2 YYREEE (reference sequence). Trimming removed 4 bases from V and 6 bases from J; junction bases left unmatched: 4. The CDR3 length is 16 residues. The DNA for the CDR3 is TGTGCCAGCAGCAGGACTAGCGGGGGGGCCCCCGGGGAGCTGTTTTTT. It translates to CASSRTSGGAPGELFF. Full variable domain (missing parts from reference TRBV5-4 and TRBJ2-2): ETGVTQSPTHLIKTRGQQVTLRCSSQSGHNTVSWYQQALGQGPQFIFQYYREEENGRGNFPPRFSGLQFPNYSSELNVNALELDDSALYLCASSRTSGGAPGELFFGEGSRLTVL.

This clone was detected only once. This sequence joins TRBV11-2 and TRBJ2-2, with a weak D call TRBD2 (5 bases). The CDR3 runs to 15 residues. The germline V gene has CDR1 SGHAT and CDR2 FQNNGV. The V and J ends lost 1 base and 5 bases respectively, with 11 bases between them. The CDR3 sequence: CASSLGRGRTGELFF. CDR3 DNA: TGTGCCAGCAGCTTAGGCCGGGGAAGGACCGGGGAGCTGTTTTTT.

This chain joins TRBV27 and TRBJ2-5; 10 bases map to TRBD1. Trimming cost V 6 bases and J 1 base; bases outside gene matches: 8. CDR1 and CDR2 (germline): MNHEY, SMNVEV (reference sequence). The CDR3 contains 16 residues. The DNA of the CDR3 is TGTGCCAGCAGCGGGGGACAGGGGATGTTCCAAGAGACCCAGTACTTC. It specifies CASSGGQGMFQETQYF.

The CDR3 loop reads CASSYVVFSGEQYF. For the CDR3, the DNA is TGTGCCAGCAGTTACGTTGTCTTTTCGGGCGAGCAGTACTTC. The chain is built from TRBV6-5 and TRBJ2-7; unclear D gene. This CDR3 has 14 amino acids. Deletions cut 2 bases from V and 6 bases from J, with 14 bases between. CDR1 is MNHEY, CDR2 SVGAGI, per germline.

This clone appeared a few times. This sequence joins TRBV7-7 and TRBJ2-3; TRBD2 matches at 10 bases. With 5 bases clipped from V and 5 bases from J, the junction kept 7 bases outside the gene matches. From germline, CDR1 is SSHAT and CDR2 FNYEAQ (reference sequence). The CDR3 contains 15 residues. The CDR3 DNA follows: TGTGCCAGCAGCCCCGGACGGACTAGCGGAGATACGCAGTATTTT. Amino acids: CASSPGRTSGDTQYF.

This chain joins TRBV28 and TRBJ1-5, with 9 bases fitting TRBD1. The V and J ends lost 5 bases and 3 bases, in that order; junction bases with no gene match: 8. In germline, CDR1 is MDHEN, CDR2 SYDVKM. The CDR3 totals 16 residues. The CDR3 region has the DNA TGTGCCAGCAGTCCGGGAGGACAGGGGCCCAATCAGCCCCAGCATTTT. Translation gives CASSPGGQGPNQPQHF. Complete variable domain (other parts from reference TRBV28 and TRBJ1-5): DVKVTQSSRYLVKRTGEKVFLECVQDMDHENMFWYRQDPGLGLRLIYFSYDVKMKEKGDIPEGYSVSREKKERFSLILESASTNQTSMYLCASSPGGQGPNQPQHFGDGTRLSIL.

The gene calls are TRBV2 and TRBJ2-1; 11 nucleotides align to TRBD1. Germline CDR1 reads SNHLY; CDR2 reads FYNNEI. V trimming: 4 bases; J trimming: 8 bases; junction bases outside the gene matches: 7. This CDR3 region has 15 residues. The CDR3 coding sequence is TGTGCCAGCAGTGGAGGACAGGGGGCATGGGATGAGCAGTTCTTC. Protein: CASSGGQGAWDEQFF.

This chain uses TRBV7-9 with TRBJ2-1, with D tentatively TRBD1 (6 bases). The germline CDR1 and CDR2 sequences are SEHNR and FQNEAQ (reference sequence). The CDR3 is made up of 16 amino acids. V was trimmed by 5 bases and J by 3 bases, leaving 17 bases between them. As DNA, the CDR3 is TGTGCCAGCAGCGGTGGTGAGGGGGTGATCTACAATGAGCAGTTCTTC. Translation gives CASSGGEGVIYNEQFF. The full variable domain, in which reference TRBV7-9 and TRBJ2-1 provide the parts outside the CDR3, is DTGVSQNPRHKITKRGQNVTFRCDPISEHNRLYWYRQTLGQGPEFLTYFQNEAQLEKSRLLSDRFSAERPKGSFSTLEIQRTEQGDSAMYLCASSGGEGVIYNEQFFGPGTRLTVL.